The clone carrying this TCR beta chain was observed many times. The antigen remains unidentified. The sample is drawn from a study of T cell repertoires in cytomegalovirus infection. Whole-study context: It was recently identified HLA-C-restricted and well-studied HLA-B-restricted CMV epitopes that the study used.

TCRdb re-analysed the reads in MiXCR, keeping a single row per CDR3 protein. The sample yields approximately 910,000 distinct CDR3 sequences, approximately 33% seen once. There are 12 residues in the CDR3. V was clipped by 2 bases and J by 8 bases; unmatched bases: 1. The germline V gene encodes CDR1 KGHDR and CDR2 SFDVKD. This chain connects TRBV24-1 to TRBJ1-2, with 7 nucleotides matching TRBD1. The receptor comes from a human donor in good health (CMV status not recorded). Some clones in this sample may be carry-over from other donors' samples. The specimen comprised cultured CD8+ T cells from PBMCs, sampled from culture after CMV antigen stimulation. CDR3 sequence (DNA): TGTGCCACCAGTGATTACAGGGGAGGCTACACCTTC. Protein: CATSDYRGGYTF.